This T cell receptor (beta chain) was captured in a study of T-cell memory formation after mild COVID-19. CDR3 length: 14 residues. Germline assignment: CDR1 KGHSH and CDR2 LQKENI. The V end lost 5 bases, the J end lost 1 base, and 11 bases lay between the germline ends. Study conclusions and caveats: In second-wave clones peaking day 37, SARS-CoV-2 specificity remained unconfirmed.

To note about this clonotype: Its cognate antigen is unknown.

Researchers used 5'RACE with constant-segment primers to make TCR alpha and TCR beta cDNA libraries that carry sample barcodes and UMIs. TCRdb independently ran MiXCR on the 5' RACE reads; one entry per CDR3 protein. Of roughly 400,000 distinct CDR3 sequences listed, approximately 25% are singletons. The chain couples TRBV18 to TRBJ1-1; unclear D gene. The sequencing sample was made of PBMCs or a T cell subset sorted from them (not recorded which). This sequence was found in an adult woman who had mild COVID-19 (a few samples of this study predate the infection). Cell type and time point are not known. The DNA of the CDR3 is TGTGCCAGCTCAACTCGGCCAGAGAACACTGAAGCTTTCTTT. As protein: CASSTRPENTEAFF.